The 30 T cell receptor beta chains reported below all come from one sample, sequenced in a study of vaccination and CD4 T cells after COVID-19. TCRdb recomputed calls from the PCR reads with MiXCR, one row per CDR3 protein. Among more than 20,000 distinct CDR3 sequences listed, under 60% were seen once. The sequencing used CD4+ T cells from blood, collected before SARS-CoV-2 vaccination. These receptors originate from a human donor who had recovered from COVID-19.

This chain joins TRBV20-1 and TRBJ2-1; D might be TRBD1 or TRBD2, each matching 6 bases. The CDR3 covers 15 residues. The V end was cut by 3 bases, the J end by 7 bases, with 19 bases between. Germline CDR1 reads DFQATT; CDR2 reads SNEGSKA (reference sequence). The chain's CDR3 is CSASGGRTAWNEQFF. The CDR3 bases are TGCAGTGCTAGCGGGGGCAGGACAGCGTGGAATGAGCAGTTCTTC.

The chain combines TRBV6-1 with TRBJ2-2; TRBD2 matches at 12 bases. The CDR3 length is 16 residues. V dropped 6 bases and J dropped 0; count of bases not matched to a gene: 2. CDR1 MNHNS and CDR2 SASEGT come from the germline V gene. The CDR3 is CASRPSGRANTGELFF. The DNA of the CDR3 is TGTGCCAGCAGACCTAGCGGGAGGGCGAACACCGGGGAGCTGTTTTTT.

The rearrangement joins TRBV6-5 to TRBJ1-1; D not certain. In germline, CDR1 is MNHEY, CDR2 SVGAGI. The CDR3 runs 14 residues. V lost 3 bases and J 0 bases, leaving 8 bases between the germline ends. Here the CDR3 reads CASSYGVMNTEAFF. Here the CDR3 DNA reads TGTGCCAGCAGTTATGGGGTTATGAACACTGAAGCTTTCTTT.

The rearrangement links TRBV28 to TRBJ1-1; 7 positions match TRBD1. V lost 2 bases, J lost 5 bases, and 14 bases stayed unmatched. Germline CDR1 and CDR2: MDHEN and SYDVKM. There are 17 residues in the CDR3. Here the CDR3 DNA reads TGTGCCAGCAGTTTAAGGGTGTCCAGGGGGACAGAGACTGAAGCTTTCTTT. It translates to CASSLRVSRGTETEAFF.

Only one count was recorded for this clonotype. The genes are TRBV6-1 and TRBJ2-7; 9 bases fit TRBD2. Germline loops: CDR1 MNHNS, CDR2 SASEGT. Germline trimming cut 1 base from V and 2 bases from J; bases unmatched to any gene: 3. This CDR3 spans 15 amino acids. This chain's CDR3 is CASSEEVAGAYEQYF. The CDR3 DNA reads TGTGCCAGCAGTGAAGAAGTAGCGGGAGCCTACGAGCAGTACTTC.

This rearrangement joins TRBV7-3 to TRBJ2-5; 8 nucleotides match TRBD1. The CDR3 has 13 amino acids. The junction had 7 bases not matched to a gene; V was cut back by 8 bases and J by 5 bases. Per the germline V gene, CDR1 is SGHTA and CDR2 is FQGTGA. The CDR3 region is CASGTGGGETQYF. In DNA, the CDR3 is TGTGCCAGCGGGACAGGAGGGGGGGAGACCCAGTACTTC. Complete variable domain (other parts from reference TRBV7-3 and TRBJ2-5): GAGVSQTPSNKVTEKGKYVELRCDPISGHTALYWYRQSLGQGPEFLIYFQGTGAADDSGLPNDRFFAVRPEGSVSTLKIQRTERGDSAVYLCASGTGGGETQYFGPGTRLLVL.

This clonotype appeared a few times. The chain carries TRBV7-9 and TRBJ2-7; maybe TRBD1 (5 bases). The CDR3 sequence is 14 residues long. CDR1 is SEHNR, CDR2 FQNEAQ, per germline (reference sequence). Trimming took off 5 bases at V and 5 bases at J, with 16 bases between the two ends. CDR3 in amino acids: CASSRSAGPHEQYF. CDR3 coding DNA: TGTGCCAGCAGCCGAAGTGCAGGGCCCCACGAGCAGTACTTC.

The chain links TRBV24-1 to TRBJ2-1, with no clear D. The germline gives CDR1 KGHDR, CDR2 SFDVKD. The ends were cut back, 6 bases at V and 6 bases at J, with 17 bases in the middle. The CDR3 has 15 amino acids. The CDR3 reads CATSLGGGATNEQFF. The CDR3 DNA sequence: TGTGCCACCAGTTTGGGTGGTGGTGCGACCAATGAGCAGTTCTTC.

The chain couples TRBV28 to TRBJ1-1; 9 bases match TRBD1. The length of the CDR3 is 16 residues. Per the germline V gene, CDR1 is MDHEN and CDR2 is SYDVKM. Trimming removed 6 bases from V and 4 bases from J; junction bases left unmatched: 12. For the CDR3, the DNA is TGTGCCAGCAGGGGAACAGGGGGCGCATCGGGCACTGAAGCTTTCTTT. Protein product: CASRGTGGASGTEAFF.

This clonotype appeared a few times. The chain couples TRBV20-1 to TRBJ2-3; 8 bases are a match to TRBD2. V trimming: 4 bases; J trimming: 4 bases; junction bases outside the gene matches: 1. The CDR3 contains 12 residues. Germline V gives CDR1 DFQATT, CDR2 SNEGSKA (reference sequence). This CDR3 is CSAKAGADTQYF. Written as DNA, the CDR3 is TGCAGTGCTAAAGCGGGGGCAGATACGCAGTATTTT.

The rearrangement uses TRBV5-1 and TRBJ2-7; 10 bases line up with TRBD1. CDR3 length equals 16 residues. The germline CDR1 and CDR2 sequences are SGHRS and YFSETQ. The V segment lost 0 bases and the J segment 2 bases; nucleotides outside the gene matches: 5. This CDR3 reads CASSLDPGQGTYEQYF. The CDR3 DNA reads TGCGCCAGCAGCTTGGACCCGGGACAGGGGACCTACGAGCAGTACTTC. Full variable domain (rest looked up from reference TRBV5-1 and TRBJ2-7): KAGVTQTPRYLIKTRGQQVTLSCSPISGHRSVSWYQQTPGQGLQFLFEYFSETQRNKGNFPGRFSGRQFSNSRSEMNVSTLELGDSALYLCASSLDPGQGTYEQYFGPGTRLTVT.

The rearrangement uses TRBV20-1 and TRBJ2-1; 10 bases agree with TRBD2. The length of the CDR3 is 12 residues. Germline values: CDR1 DFQATT, CDR2 SNEGSKA (reference sequence). Germline trimming cut 4 bases from V and 12 bases from J; bases unmatched to any gene: 6. The CDR3 coding sequence is TGCAGTGCTACGCTAGCGGGAGAGGTGCAGTTCTTC. Translation gives CSATLAGEVQFF.

The rearrangement joins TRBV12-3 or TRBV12-4 to TRBJ1-1, with no clear D. V was trimmed by 5 bases and J by 1 base, leaving 5 bases between them. The CDR3 has 12 amino acids. CDR3 residues: CASSRQNTEAFF. The CDR3 DNA reads TGTGCCAGCAGTCGTCAGAACACTGAAGCTTTCTTT.

The sample holds a few counts of this clonotype. V gene TRBV6-1 combines with J gene TRBJ2-5; D tentatively reads TRBD1 or TRBD2 (6 bases each). The germline V gene encodes CDR1 MNHNS and CDR2 SASEGT. This CDR3 contains 14 residues. V lost 5 bases, J lost 5 bases, and 15 bases lay in between. For the CDR3, the DNA is TGTGCCAGCAGTCAGCCCGGGGGCGAGGAGACCCAGTACTTC. Amino acids: CASSQPGGEETQYF.

The sample holds a few counts of this clonotype. CDR3: CASIGIAGTNEQYF. DNA for the CDR3: TGTGCCAGCATCGGGATAGCGGGAACCAACGAGCAGTACTTC. The chain joins TRBV2 to TRBJ2-7; 8 bases are a match to TRBD2. The germline gives CDR1 SNHLY, CDR2 FYNNEI. This CDR3 contains 14 residues. The ends lost 7 bases at V and 5 bases at J; junction bases unmatched: 10.

This clonotype was observed a handful of times. The chain joins TRBV24-1 to TRBJ1-4; D ambiguous. This CDR3 has 17 residues. Germline-derived CDR1 and CDR2 are KGHDR and SFDVKD. Trimming took off 4 bases at V and 10 bases at J, with 24 bases between the two ends. The CDR3 loop reads CATSDPATDGEGGKLFF. In DNA form, the CDR3 reads TGTGCCACCAGTGACCCGGCCACCGACGGGGAGGGTGGAAAACTGTTTTTT.

This clonotype was counted only a few times. J is TRBJ1-4 and V is TRBV20-1; D remains ambiguous. The CDR3 consists of 14 residues. V gave up 0 bases and J gave up 4 bases, with 9 bases separating them. Per germline, CDR1 DFQATT and CDR2 SNEGSKA (reference sequence). CDR3 amino acids: CSAREDGDNEKLFF. The CDR3 DNA reads TGCAGTGCTAGAGAGGACGGGGATAATGAAAAACTGTTTTTT.

There are a few counts of this clonotype. The chain employs TRBV7-2 and TRBJ2-2, with D possibly being TRBD2 (6 bases). Trimming left V 6 bases short and J 6 bases short, with 14 bases between. The CDR3 runs to 14 residues. From germline, CDR1 is SGHTA and CDR2 FQGNSA. CDR3 loop: CASRLSSGAGELFF. Written as DNA, the CDR3 is TGTGCCAGCAGACTTAGTAGCGGAGCCGGGGAGCTGTTTTTT. The full variable domain, completed using reference TRBV7-2 and TRBJ2-2, is GAGVSQSPSNKVTEKGKDVELRCDPISGHTALYWYRQSLGQGLEFLIYFQGNSAPDKSGLPSDRFSAERTGGSVSTLTIQRTQQEDSAVYLCASRLSSGAGELFFGEGSRLTVL.

A word on this clonotype: Germline is not matched at one junction end, which may reflect a read error. J is TRBJ2-3 and V is TRBV28; 7 nucleotides match TRBD1. Looked up from germline, CDR1 is MDHEN and CDR2 is SYDVKM. The CDR3 totals 15 residues. The CDR3 bases are TGTGCCAGCAGTTCCATCAGGGGGAGCAGAGATACGCAGTATTTT. This gives the protein CASSSIRGSRDTQYF.

The rearrangement uses TRBV7-6 and TRBJ2-2; D is tentatively TRBD1 or TRBD2 (5 bases each). The CDR3 runs to 13 residues. The V gene's germline CDR1 is SGHVS and CDR2 FNYEAQ. Trimming removed 3 bases at V and 5 bases at J, with 7 bases between. CDR3 in amino acids: CASSFGTTGELFF. The CDR3, as DNA: TGTGCCAGCAGCTTCGGGACGACCGGGGAGCTGTTTTTT.

This chain links TRBV7-9 with TRBJ1-2, with D perhaps matching TRBD1 (6 bases). Trimming took off 5 bases at V and 3 bases at J, with 13 bases between the two ends. Germline V lookup: CDR1 SEHNR, CDR2 FQNEAQ (reference sequence). There are 14 residues in the CDR3. The CDR3 is CASSHQGSDYGYTF. The CDR3 DNA is TGTGCCAGCAGCCATCAGGGGTCCGACTATGGCTACACCTTC.

This chain joins TRBV20-1 and TRBJ2-5, with 8 bases fitting TRBD2. This CDR3 spans 16 amino acids. The germline CDR1 and CDR2 sequences are DFQATT and SNEGSKA (reference sequence). Germline trimming cut 3 bases from V and 5 bases from J; bases unmatched to any gene: 14. The CDR3 sequence is CSARARAGEPGETQYF. The CDR3 region has the DNA TGCAGTGCTAGGGCCCGAGCGGGAGAGCCCGGGGAGACCCAGTACTTC.

This sequence joins TRBV7-2 and TRBJ2-5; D is uncertain. Per the germline V gene, CDR1 is SGHTA and CDR2 is FQGNSA. V was cut by 5 bases and J by 1 base, with 11 bases left in between. This CDR3 spans 14 amino acids. The CDR3 DNA follows: TGTGCCAGCAGCCTTGACTCGTTCCAAGAGACCCAGTACTTC. Its protein is CASSLDSFQETQYF.

This clonotype came up a few times. The V gene is TRBV20-1, the J gene TRBJ1-2, with D perhaps TRBD1 (6 bases). The V end lost 0 bases, the J end lost 8 bases, and 19 bases lay between the germline ends. This CDR3 contains 15 residues. Germline CDR1 is DFQATT and CDR2 is SNEGSKA (reference sequence). This CDR3 is CSARDLDSRLSGYTF. The CDR3 DNA reads TGCAGTGCTAGAGATTTGGACAGTCGACTTAGCGGCTACACCTTC.

The V and J genes are TRBV20-1 and TRBJ2-3, with D perhaps matching TRBD2 (5 bases). CDR3 length: 13 residues. From germline, CDR1 is DFQATT and CDR2 SNEGSKA (reference sequence). V was pared by 5 bases and J by 3 bases, with 12 bases between. The CDR3 sequence: CSAPGKSTDTQYF. The CDR3 DNA reads as TGCAGTGCTCCGGGAAAGAGTACAGATACGCAGTATTTT.

This chain connects TRBV28 to TRBJ2-7; D is unresolved. CDR1 and CDR2 from the germline V gene are MDHEN and SYDVKM. This CDR3 region has 12 residues. V lost 7 bases and J lost 1, with 8 bases in between. CDR3 nucleotides: TGTGCCAGCATGTCCAGGTCCTACGAGCAGTACTTC. It specifies CASMSRSYEQYF.

On this clonotype: A junction end diverges from the germline sequence, so it may reflect a read error. The V and J genes are TRBV6-5 and TRBJ1-1; D unresolved. The CDR3 contains 13 residues. CDR1 MNHEY and CDR2 SVGAGI come from the germline V gene. In nucleotides, the CDR3 is TGTGCCAGCAGTTACAGGTTGAACACTGAAGTTTTCTTT. Translated: CASSYRLNTEVFF.

The gene calls are TRBV7-6 and TRBJ1-2; D gene ambiguous. Germline V gene lookup returns CDR1 SGHVS and CDR2 FNYEAQ. This CDR3 has 13 amino acids. Deletions cut 3 bases from V and 4 bases from J, with 9 bases between. The CDR3 coding sequence is TGTGCCAGCAGCTTCGGCAGCTCCTATGGCTACACCTTC. Amino acids: CASSFGSSYGYTF.

The chain employs TRBV20-1 and TRBJ2-5, with TRBD2 as a possible D gene (7 bases). Trimming shortened V by 8 bases and J by 4 bases, and 14 bases separated the two germline ends. This CDR3 comprises 12 residues. Germline CDR1 DFQATT, CDR2 SNEGSKA (reference sequence). The CDR3 DNA reads as TGCAGTCCAGGACTAGGGGGAGAGACCCAGTACTTC. Residues: CSPGLGGETQYF.

This clonotype came up a few times. The rearrangement links TRBV24-1 to TRBJ2-5; the match to TRBD2 covers 7 bases. Germline V gene sequence: CDR1 KGHDR, CDR2 SFDVKD. The trim removed 6 bases at V and 4 bases at J, leaving 13 bases unmatched. This CDR3 spans 16 amino acids. In DNA form, the CDR3 reads TGTGCCACCAGTCAGCCATTTGGGAGGGCTGGAGAGACCCAGTACTTC. Amino acid sequence: CATSQPFGRAGETQYF.